This is a list of T cell receptor beta chains from one sample in a study of T-cell memory formation after mild COVID-19. TCRdb passed the 5' RACE reads through MiXCR, listing each CDR3 protein once. The sample has 300,000 to 350,000 distinct CDR3 sequences, about an eighth seen once. The specimen sequenced was PBMCs or a T cell subset sorted from them (not recorded which). These receptors were obtained from a man aged 18-30 years who had mild COVID-19 (a few samples of this study predate the infection). Cell type and time point are not known. CDR3s include the opening cysteine and the closing phenylalanine or tryptophan. A D gene is named only where the DNA matches it firmly. Clone sizes are given selectively: once, few, many, or a class where the clone is expanded.

CDR3 protein: CASSLGEHEAFF
CDR3 DNA: TGTGCCAGCAGCCTAGGAGAGCATGAAGCTTTCTTT
D gene: -
V gene: TRBV3-1
clone size: few
J gene: TRBJ1-1

CDR3 protein: CASRDPGGPQHF
CDR3 DNA: TGTGCCAGCCGGGATCCAGGGGGGCCCCAGCATTTT
D gene: TRBD1
V gene: TRBV6-5
clone size: few
J gene: TRBJ1-5

CDR3 protein: CASSLPRLAGESGELFF
CDR3 DNA: TGTGCCAGCAGCCTTCCACGACTAGCGGGGGAATCCGGGGAGCTGTTTTTT
D gene: TRBD2
V gene: TRBV3-1
clone size: -
J gene: TRBJ2-2

CDR3 protein: CASSFGRRQETQYF
CDR3 DNA: TGTGCCAGCAGCTTCGGACGGCGACAAGAGACCCAGTACTTC
D gene: -
V gene: TRBV7-2
clone size: few
J gene: TRBJ2-5

CDR3 protein: CASSQLAGGPPGELFF
CDR3 DNA: TGCGCCAGCAGCCAGTTAGCGGGGGGGCCCCCCGGGGAGCTGTTTTTT
D gene: TRBD2
V gene: TRBV4-3
clone size: few
J gene: TRBJ2-2

CDR3 protein: CASSPLDQETQYF
CDR3 DNA: TGTGCCAGCAGCCCACTAGATCAAGAGACCCAGTACTTC
D gene: -
V gene: TRBV28
clone size: many
J gene: TRBJ2-5

CDR3 protein: CASGNSGILWNTEAFF
CDR3 DNA: TGTGCCAGCGGGAATAGTGGTATCCTTTGGAACACTGAAGCTTTCTTT
D gene: -
V gene: TRBV2
clone size: once
J gene: TRBJ1-1

CDR3 protein: CASTPNEQYF
CDR3 DNA: TGTGCCAGCACCCCAAACGAGCAGTACTTC
D gene: -
V gene: TRBV27
clone size: many
J gene: TRBJ2-7

CDR3 protein: CASSLETGNTQYF
CDR3 DNA: TGTGCCAGCAGCTTAGAGACTGGCAATACGCAGTATTTT
D gene: -
V gene: TRBV7-2
clone size: -
J gene: TRBJ2-3

CDR3 protein: CASSPQGGETEAFF
CDR3 DNA: TGTGCCAGCAGCCCCCAGGGTGGGGAGACTGAAGCTTTCTTT
D gene: -
V gene: TRBV7-9
clone size: few
J gene: TRBJ1-1

CDR3 protein: CASSTGQTYQETQYF
CDR3 DNA: TGTGCCAGCAGCACGGGACAGACATACCAAGAGACCCAGTACTTC
D gene: TRBD1
V gene: TRBV28
clone size: -
J gene: TRBJ2-5

CDR3 protein: CASSQDRIAGDTGELFF
CDR3 DNA: TGCGCCAGCAGCCAAGATAGAATAGCGGGGGACACCGGGGAGCTGTTTTTT
D gene: TRBD2
V gene: TRBV4-3
clone size: -
J gene: TRBJ2-2

CDR3 protein: CASSRPAENTDTQYF
CDR3 DNA: TGTGCCAGCAGTCGTCCAGCGGAGAACACAGATACGCAGTATTTT
D gene: -
V gene: TRBV5-4
clone size: -
J gene: TRBJ2-3

CDR3 protein: CATSEGGVAKNIQYF
CDR3 DNA: TGTGCCACCAGTGAGGGCGGGGTGGCCAAAAACATTCAGTACTTC
D gene: -
V gene: TRBV24-1
clone size: -
J gene: TRBJ2-4

CDR3 protein: CASSPGGWQPQHF
CDR3 DNA: TGTGCCAGCAGTCCAGGGGGCTGGCAGCCCCAGCATTTT
D gene: TRBD1
V gene: TRBV6-2/TRBV6-3
clone size: few
J gene: TRBJ1-5

CDR3 protein: CASSLVRGAEKLFF
CDR3 DNA: TGTGCCAGCAGCTTAGTACGGGGGGCGGAAAAACTGTTTTTT
D gene: -
V gene: TRBV7-2
clone size: -
J gene: TRBJ1-4

CDR3 protein: CASSSGPTSPLTDTQYF
CDR3 DNA: TGTGCCAGCAGCTCGGGCCCCACTTCACCACTCACAGATACGCAGTATTTT
D gene: -
V gene: TRBV7-3
clone size: few
J gene: TRBJ2-3

CDR3 protein: CASSPRLAGGLDTQYF
CDR3 DNA: TGTGCCAGCAGCCCCCGGTTAGCGGGGGGGCTCGATACGCAGTATTTT
D gene: TRBD2
V gene: TRBV7-2
clone size: few
J gene: TRBJ2-3

CDR3 protein: CASSYSRHEQFF
CDR3 DNA: TGTGCCAGCAGTTACTCGAGGCATGAGCAGTTCTTC
D gene: -
V gene: TRBV6-6
clone size: -
J gene: TRBJ2-1

CDR3 protein: CSVEDSTGTDGNTIYF
CDR3 DNA: TGCAGCGTTGAAGATTCAACAGGGACTGACGGAAACACCATATATTTT
D gene: -
V gene: TRBV29-1
clone size: -
J gene: TRBJ1-3

CDR3 protein: CASSQDGFEQYF
CDR3 DNA: TGCGCCAGCAGCCAAGATGGCTTCGAGCAGTACTTC
D gene: -
V gene: TRBV4-1
clone size: -
J gene: TRBJ2-7

CDR3 protein: CASSRRTGGEDTQYF
CDR3 DNA: TGTGCCAGCAGCAGACGGACAGGGGGGGAGGATACGCAGTATTTT
D gene: TRBD1
V gene: TRBV7-3
clone size: few
J gene: TRBJ2-3

CDR3 protein: CASSSLPTSGAYAEQFF
CDR3 DNA: TGCGCCAGCAGCTCCCTCCCTACGAGCGGTGCCTACGCTGAGCAGTTCTTC
D gene: -
V gene: TRBV5-1
clone size: few
J gene: TRBJ2-1

CDR3 protein: CASSQGLAEADTQYF
CDR3 DNA: TGTGCCAGCAGCCAGGGGCTAGCGGAGGCAGATACGCAGTATTTT
D gene: -
V gene: TRBV7-2
clone size: many
J gene: TRBJ2-3

CDR3 protein: CASSLTATGGQPQHF
CDR3 DNA: TGTGCCAGCAGCTTAACAGCTACAGGGGGCCAGCCCCAGCATTTT
D gene: TRBD1
V gene: TRBV7-3
clone size: few
J gene: TRBJ1-5

CDR3 protein: CASSFGGISPLHF
CDR3 DNA: TGTGCCAGCAGCTTCGGGGGAATTTCACCCCTCCACTTT
D gene: -
V gene: TRBV7-9
clone size: -
J gene: TRBJ1-6

CDR3 protein: CASTPRTGEETQYF
CDR3 DNA: TGTGCCAGCACCCCCCGGACGGGAGAGGAGACCCAGTACTTC
D gene: -
V gene: TRBV3-1
clone size: -
J gene: TRBJ2-5

CDR3 protein: CASSPTPAAETQYF
CDR3 DNA: TGTGCCAGCAGCCCCACCCCAGCTGCAGAGACCCAGTACTTC
D gene: -
V gene: TRBV7-2
clone size: many
J gene: TRBJ2-5